One sample yielded the 30 T cell receptor beta chains listed below, sequenced in a study of blood T cells in healthy people across ages (dated by TCRdb to about 2015). The method behind the library was 5' RACE. The sequencer listed for this sample is Illumina HiSeq 2500. The second PCR ran for roughly 7 to 11 cycles and used a J-beta primer mix along with a sample-barcoded 5' primer. TCRdb trimmed public reads at Q25 via fastp, called clones via MiXCR and kept in-frame beta chains. Rows are combined by CDR3 protein, so each entry shows the most common genes and DNA. The sample includes 1.6 million or so distinct CDR3 sequences, with around 36% observed a single time. The ten largest clones represent around 11% of the sample. The sequencing sample was made of blood. These TCRs come from a woman aged 25 to 39 in good health.

The chain is built from TRBV20-1 and TRBJ2-4; TRBD1 matches at 10 bases. The J call is doubtful: the DNA matches TRBJ2-7 better. This CDR3 is 14 amino acids long. CDR1 DFQATT and CDR2 SNEGSKA come from the germline V gene (reference sequence). This CDR3 reads CSAPRGTGDYEQYF. The DNA of the CDR3 is TGCAGTGCTCCCCGGGGGACAGGGGACTACGAGCAGTACTTC.

The sample holds a few counts of this clonotype. The chain combines TRBV2 with TRBJ2-5; D unresolved. Gene TRBJ2-7 matches the end of the DNA better, so the J call may be wrong. The CDR3 length is 13 residues. Germline V gene data show CDR1 as SNHLY and CDR2 as FYNNEI. For the CDR3, the DNA is TGTGCCAGCAGGGACGCCCCTGGGGACGAGCAGTACTTC. Protein sequence: CASRDAPGDEQYF.

This clonotype was counted a few times. The CDR3 sequence is CASSVAFTAYHENTEAFF. DNA for the CDR3: TGTGCCAGCAGCGTAGCATTTACAGCATATCATGAGAACACTGAAGCTTTCTTT. V is TRBV9 and J is TRBJ1-1, with unresolved D. Germline CDR1 SGDLS, CDR2 YYNGEE. Trimming left V 0 bases short and J 1 base short, with 19 bases between. This CDR3 spans 18 amino acids.

This clonotype has more than one count but fewer than ten. The rearrangement links TRBV9 to TRBJ1-4; 10 bases line up with TRBD1. The V gene end was trimmed by 3 bases and the J gene end by 7 bases; junction bases not matched to a gene: 6. CDR3 length equals 15 residues. CDR1 is SGDLS and CDR2 is YYNGEE in the germline V gene. The CDR3 loop is CASSAGQGGSEKLFF. The CDR3 region has the DNA TGTGCCAGCAGCGCCGGACAGGGGGGAAGTGAAAAACTGTTTTTT.

Concerning this clonotype itself: A read error may account for a junction end that differs from germline. The J gene is TRBJ2-1, the V gene TRBV5-1; 8 nucleotides align to TRBD2. The CDR3 consists of 13 residues. Germline CDR1 is SGHRS and CDR2 is YFSETQ. The CDR3 DNA reads TGCGCCGGCAGCTTACTAGCTAGCGGGGAGCAGTTCTTC. Protein product: CAGSLLASGEQFF.

The chain couples TRBV5-5 to TRBJ2-7; D unclear. The end of the DNA aligns better with TRBJ2-5, so the J call may be wrong. Looked up from germline, CDR1 is SGHKS and CDR2 is YYEKEE (reference sequence). CDR3 length: 13 amino acids. The CDR3 DNA sequence: TGTGCCAGCAGCTCCCCCTATTACGAGACCCAGTACTTC. This sequence encodes CASSSPYYETQYF.

Worth noting for this clonotype: An end of the junction does not agree with germline; a read error may underlie this. The rearrangement uses TRBV5-1 and TRBJ2-5, with 12 bases that match TRBD2. The germline CDR1 and CDR2 sequences are SGHRS and YFSETQ. The CDR3 spans 17 residues. CDR3 nucleotide sequence: TGTGCCAGCAGCTTTGGGGTCGGACTAGCGGGGTTAGAGACCCAGTACTTC. Its protein is CASSFGVGLAGLETQYF.

CDR3 in DNA: TGTGCCACCAGCAGAGATAAAGCAGGGGTCTACGAGCAGTACTTC. It specifies CATSRDKAGVYEQYF. V is TRBV15 and J is TRBJ2-7, with a tentative D call TRBD1 (6 bases). Trimming left V 0 bases short and J 3 bases short, with 12 bases between. CDR3 length equals 15 residues. The germline CDR1 and CDR2 sequences are LNHNV and YYDKDF (reference sequence). Filled out from reference TRBV15 and TRBJ2-7, the complete variable domain reads DAMVIQNPRYQVTQFGKPVTLSCSQTLNHNVMYWYQQKSSQAPKLLFHYYDKDFNNEADTPDNFQSRRPNTSFCFLDIRSPGLGDTAMYLCATSRDKAGVYEQYFGPGTRLTVT.

The chain couples TRBV2 to TRBJ2-7; TRBD1 agrees at 11 bases. The closer fit of TRBJ2-5 to the DNA end suggests the J call may be wrong. Germline CDR1 and CDR2: SNHLY and FYNNEI. CDR3 length equals 14 residues. This chain's CDR3 is CASRTDRGLETQYF. The CDR3 DNA is TGTGCCAGCAGGACGGACAGGGGGCTGGAGACCCAGTACTTC.

This clonotype was seen at least ten times. V usage is TRBV20-1 and J usage is TRBJ2-1; 9 bases agree with TRBD2. CDR1 and CDR2 from the germline V gene are DFQATT and SNEGSKA (reference sequence). The CDR3 totals 14 residues. Trimming took 5 bases from V and 4 from J; bases not matched to a gene: 6. CDR3 DNA: TGCAGTGCTGTAGGACTAGCGCAATACAATGAGCAGTTCTTC. It encodes CSAVGLAQYNEQFF.

In the case of this clonotype: At one boundary the junction diverges from the germline segment, which might be a read error. This sequence joins TRBV6-1 and TRBJ1-2; 8 bases are a match to TRBD1. CDR1 is MNHNS and CDR2 is SASEGT in the germline V gene. CDR3 size: 15 residues. CDR3 nucleotides: TGTACCAGCAGTTATCAGGGGGCCGCTAACTATGGCTACACCTTC. Its protein is CTSSYQGAANYGYTF.

The chain has TRBV24-1 and TRBJ2-7; the match to TRBD2 covers 14 bases. The DNA end lines up better with TRBJ2-5; the J call may be wrong. Germline CDR1 KGHDR, CDR2 SFDVKD. This CDR3 contains 17 residues. CDR3 nucleotides: TGTGCCACCAGTGACTCGGGACTAGCGGGAGTCGGAGAGACCCAGTACTTC. Its translation: CATSDSGLAGVGETQYF.

This chain joins TRBV20-1 and TRBJ2-7; no clear D. Trimming removed 3 bases from V and 2 bases from J, with 11 bases in between. The germline gives CDR1 DFQATT, CDR2 SNEGSKA (reference sequence). CDR3 size: 13 residues. CDR3 amino acids: CSARERRPYEQYF. The CDR3, as DNA: TGCAGTGCTAGGGAAAGAAGACCCTACGAGCAGTACTTC.

This clonotype was counted between two and nine times. The V call is TRBV20-1, the J call TRBJ1-4; 7 nucleotides match TRBD1. This CDR3 has 12 amino acids. Per germline, CDR1 DFQATT and CDR2 SNEGSKA (reference sequence). Trimming took 6 bases from V and 8 from J; bases not matched to a gene: 6. CDR3 sequence: CSAWTGYEKLFF. In DNA form, the CDR3 reads TGCAGTGCGTGGACAGGTTACGAAAAACTGTTTTTT.

This chain links TRBV30 with TRBJ2-1; 9 positions match TRBD1. Germline V gene lookup returns CDR1 GTSNPN and CDR2 SVGIG (reference sequence). J was trimmed by 4 bases and V by 8 bases; bases with no gene match: 6. The CDR3 is 13 amino acids. CDR3 coding DNA: TGTGCCCGCGGGACAGGGATTTACAATGAGCAGTTCTTC. Translating it yields CARGTGIYNEQFF.

This chain uses TRBV11-1 with TRBJ2-7; D perhaps matches TRBD2 (6 bases). V was shortened by 1 base and J by 3 bases, with 13 bases between the two germline ends. Germline values: CDR1 SGHAT, CDR2 FQDESV (reference sequence). CDR3 size: 15 residues. DNA of the CDR3: TGTGCCAGCAGCTTAGTAGGCGGGAATGGCTACGAGCAGTACTTC. Translated, it gives CASSLVGGNGYEQYF.

The rearrangement joins TRBV6-1 to TRBJ2-1, with 12 bases that match TRBD2. V dropped 1 base and J dropped 8; count of bases not matched to a gene: 6. CDR3 length: 16 amino acids. The germline V gene has CDR1 MNHNS and CDR2 SASEGT. The CDR3 DNA reads as TGTGCCAGCAGTGAAGGGACTAGCGGGGTTTTCGATGAGCAGTTCTTC. Translation: CASSEGTSGVFDEQFF.

This clonotype showed up just a few times. CDR3 DNA: TGTGCCAGCAGCTTGCGGCCGGCGAACACCGGGGAGCTGTTTTTT. This gives the protein CASSLRPANTGELFF. V is TRBV5-6 and J is TRBJ2-2; no definite D call. Germline CDR1 reads SGHDT; CDR2 reads YYEEEE. The CDR3 loop spans 15 amino acids. The V end was cut by 1 base, the J end by 0 bases, with 7 bases between.

This clonotype has only a few counts. The chain is built from TRBV7-9 and TRBJ2-1, with D hard to call. The CDR3 is made up of 14 amino acids. Germline CDR1 and CDR2: SEHNR and FQNEAQ (reference sequence). With 7 bases removed from V and 8 bases from J, the gap between germline ends came to 18 bases. CDR3 loop: CASTPVSLHDEQFF. The CDR3 nucleotides are TGTGCCAGCACCCCAGTCTCGTTACATGATGAGCAGTTCTTC.

This clonotype was observed a handful of times. The chain has TRBV6-2 or TRBV6-3 and TRBJ2-7, with D possibly being TRBD1 or TRBD2 (5 bases each). This CDR3 is built from 16 residues. V dropped 3 bases and J dropped 0 bases, with 15 bases sitting between them. Looked up from germline, CDR1 is MNHEY and CDR2 is SVGEGT. In DNA, the CDR3 is TGTGCCAGCAGTTATAGGCCCCGGGACGGCTCCTACGAGCAGTACTTC. Translating it yields CASSYRPRDGSYEQYF.

CDR3 protein: CASSPSTGGAYESYEQYF. CDR3 nucleotides: TGTGCCAGCAGCCCCTCGACAGGGGGGGCCTATGAGTCCTACGAGCAGTACTTC. The chain uses TRBV7-9 and TRBJ2-7; 9 nucleotides align to TRBD1. V shed 5 bases, J shed 1 base, and the junction held 15 bases outside the gene matches. Germline V gene lookup returns CDR1 SEHNR and CDR2 FQNEAQ (reference sequence). The CDR3 is 18 residues long.

In DNA, the CDR3 is TGTGCCAGCAGACAAAGGGGGACAGGCACGAATGGCTACACCTTC. Translation: CASRQRGTGTNGYTF. The genes are TRBV28 and TRBJ1-2; 8 bases align to TRBD1. Germline V gene sequence: CDR1 MDHEN, CDR2 SYDVKM. This CDR3 spans 15 amino acids. After removal of 6 bases from V and 6 bases from J, the junction contained 12 bases not matched to a gene.

This clonotype was seen more than once but under ten times. The chain combines TRBV9 with TRBJ2-1; no clear D. The CDR3 covers 15 residues. V dropped 0 bases and J dropped 6 bases, with 13 bases sitting between them. Germline loops: CDR1 SGDLS, CDR2 YYNGEE. CDR3 coding DNA: TGTGCCAGCAGCGTAGACCCATTCCCCAGCAATGAGCAGTTCTTC. Translating gives CASSVDPFPSNEQFF.

J is TRBJ2-5 and V is TRBV6-2 or TRBV6-3; TRBD1 might be the D (5 bases). Trimming took 2 bases from V and 3 from J, leaving 10 bases between them. Germline V gene lookup returns CDR1 MNHEY and CDR2 SVGEGT. The CDR3 runs 14 residues. The CDR3 DNA sequence: TGTGCCAGCAGTTACGGGATAGGGGAAGAGACCCAGTACTTC. Translation: CASSYGIGEETQYF.

This clonotype was seen ten or more times. This chain joins TRBV20-1 and TRBJ2-5; D remains ambiguous. CDR3 length: 10 amino acids. Trimming took off 2 bases at V and 5 bases at J, with 3 bases between the two ends. Germline V CDR1 and CDR2: DFQATT, SNEGSKA (reference sequence). The CDR3 sequence: CSARSETQYF. The CDR3 nucleotides read TGCAGTGCTAGAAGTGAGACCCAGTACTTC.

This clonotype has just a few counts. The J gene is TRBJ1-2, the V gene TRBV30, with TRBD1 as a possible D gene (5 bases). The V end lost 6 bases, the J end lost 7 bases, and 12 bases lay between the germline ends. Per germline, CDR1 GTSNPN and CDR2 SVGIG (reference sequence). The CDR3 runs to 11 residues. DNA of the CDR3: TGTGCCTGTTCAGGGTGTCTTGGCTACACCTTC. Translated, it gives CACSGCLGYTF.

The V and J genes are TRBV28 and TRBJ1-5; D is unclear. Trimming left V 7 bases short and J 7 bases short, with 23 bases between. The CDR3 is 16 residues long. Per the germline V gene, CDR1 is MDHEN and CDR2 is SYDVKM. The CDR3 nucleotides are TGTGCCAGCACCAAGGCTCGGGAAATTACTTACCAGCCCCAGCATTTT. As protein: CASTKAREITYQPQHF.

This clonotype was seen repeatedly, ten times or more. This chain joins TRBV10-3 and TRBJ1-2, with TRBD1 matching over 12 bases. Germline V CDR1 and CDR2: ENHRY, SYGVKD. The V segment lost 2 bases and the J segment 7 bases; nucleotides outside the gene matches: 5. The CDR3 length is 15 residues. CDR3 in DNA: TGTGCCATCAGTGAGATGGGACAGGGGGCCGGTGGCTACACCTTC. Translating it yields CAISEMGQGAGGYTF.

The rearrangement uses TRBV2 and TRBJ1-1; 7 bases match TRBD1. Unmatched junction bases numbered 5, after V lost 9 bases and J lost 4 bases. This CDR3 has 12 amino acids. Germline CDR1 reads SNHLY; CDR2 reads FYNNEI. CDR3 in amino acids: CASSGQSTEAFF. The CDR3, as DNA: TGTGCCAGTTCGGGACAGTCCACTGAAGCTTTCTTT.

This clonotype showed up many times. V is TRBV30 and J is TRBJ2-5, with no clear D. The CDR3 extends over 15 amino acids. The germline gives CDR1 GTSNPN, CDR2 SVGIG (reference sequence). Trimming took 3 bases from V and 1 from J, leaving 15 bases between them. The CDR3 DNA reads TGTGCCTGGAGGATGATGTTCGGACCCCAAGAGACCCAGTACTTC. Its translation: CAWRMMFGPQETQYF.